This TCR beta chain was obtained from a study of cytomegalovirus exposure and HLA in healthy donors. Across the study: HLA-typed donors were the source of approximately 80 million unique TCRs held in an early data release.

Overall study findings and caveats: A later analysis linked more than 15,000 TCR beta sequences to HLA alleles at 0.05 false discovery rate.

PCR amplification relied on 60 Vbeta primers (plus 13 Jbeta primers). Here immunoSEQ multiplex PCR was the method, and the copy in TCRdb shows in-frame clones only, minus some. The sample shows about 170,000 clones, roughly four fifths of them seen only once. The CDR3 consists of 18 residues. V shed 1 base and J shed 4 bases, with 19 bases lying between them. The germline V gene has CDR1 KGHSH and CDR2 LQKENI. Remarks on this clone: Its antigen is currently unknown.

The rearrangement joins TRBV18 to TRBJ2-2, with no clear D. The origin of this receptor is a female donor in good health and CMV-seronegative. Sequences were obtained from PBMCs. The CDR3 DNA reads TGTGCCAGCTCACCACGCTCCGAGCCCCAGTCGGGCACCGGGGAGCTGTTTTTT. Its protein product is CASSPRSEPQSGTGELFF.